Sequencing of this T cell receptor (beta chain) was carried out in a study of blood T cell repertoires in COVID-19. About the study: Material from acute and convalescent COVID-19 was sourced from the United States, Italy and Spain.

Patients from Seattle were sampled longitudinally, starting during active infection. Original handling: Estimation of nucleated cell counts relied on the amplification of reference gene primers. The protocol was immunoSEQ multiplex PCR, while the TCRdb copy is restricted to in-frame clones and leaves out a portion. V, J and clone size were drawn from that table, and D and trimming were deduced from the DNA. The sample lists under 250,000 clones; nearly 95% were seen once. The CDR3 is 14 residues long. Germline V gives CDR1 SNHLY, CDR2 FYNNEI. The ends were cut back, 4 bases at V and 9 bases at J, with 13 bases in the middle.

The V call is TRBV2, the J call TRBJ1-6, with a weak D call TRBD1 (6 bases). The TCR comes from a man aged 25 to 40 with COVID-19, enrolled during active disease. Source material: peripheral blood. The CDR3 loop reads CASSGPGVGSPLHF. The CDR3 nucleotides read TGTGCCAGCAGTGGCCCAGGGGTGGGTTCACCCCTCCACTTT.